One sample yielded the 21 T cell receptor beta chains listed below, sequenced in a study of shared clonotypes between healthy human individuals. Only in-frame clones appear in the TCRdb table, and some are missing; sequencing was by immunoSEQ multiplex PCR. The sample has about 990,000 clones, approximately 80% seen once; the top ten hold around 0.6%. The sample consisted of memory CD4+ T cells from PBMCs. The subset here: CD45RA-negative fraction. The receptors derive from a man between 18 and 35 years old in good health. Some clones in this sample may be carry-over from other donors' samples.

This chain links TRBV30 with TRBJ2-3; 8 bases match TRBD1. V gave up 3 bases and J gave up 0 bases; unmatched junction bases: 5. Germline V lookup: CDR1 GTSNPN, CDR2 SVGIG (reference sequence). The CDR3 extends over 15 amino acids. CDR3 DNA: TGTGCCTGGAGCGGACAGGGAGCAAGCACAGATACGCAGTATTTT. Translation gives CAWSGQGASTDTQYF. The full variable domain, its missing parts supplied by reference TRBV30 and TRBJ2-3, is SQTIHQWPATLVQPVGSPLSLECTVEGTSNPNLYWYRQAAGRGLQLLFYSVGIGQISSEVPQNLSASRPQDRQFILSSKKLLLSDSGFYLCAWSGQGASTDTQYFGPGTRLTVL.

The chain links TRBV5-4 to TRBJ1-1, with D possibly being TRBD1 (6 bases). Germline V lookup: CDR1 SGHNT, CDR2 YYREEE (reference sequence). Trimming cost V 4 bases and J 1 base, with 17 bases left between them. The length of the CDR3 is 16 residues. Here the CDR3 DNA reads TGTGCCAGCAGCAGGGGGGGGCAGGCCACGAACACTGAAGCTTTCTTT. Its translation: CASSRGGQATNTEAFF.

The V gene is TRBV5-6, the J gene TRBJ2-1; D unclear. This CDR3 comprises 13 residues. The V and J ends lost 1 base and 4 bases respectively, with 6 bases between them. Per the germline V gene, CDR1 is SGHDT and CDR2 is YYEEEE. Here the CDR3 reads CASSLIGYNEQFF. Written as DNA, the CDR3 is TGTGCCAGCAGCTTGATCGGGTACAATGAGCAGTTCTTC.

The chain joins TRBV4-3 to TRBJ2-6; D call uncertain. This CDR3 is 15 amino acids long. V lost 1 base and J 4 bases, leaving 8 bases between the germline ends. CDR1 and CDR2 (germline): LGHNA, YSLEER. CDR3 sequence reads: CASSQAPAGANVLTF. As DNA, the CDR3 is TGCGCCAGCAGCCAAGCCCCTGCCGGGGCCAACGTCCTGACTTTC.

Concerning this clone itself: This sequence may be a read error, since a much larger clone differs from it by one base. This chain connects TRBV28 to TRBJ2-7; D is ambiguous. The CDR3 extends over 12 amino acids. Germline V lookup: CDR1 MDHEN, CDR2 SYDVKM. With 6 bases removed from V and 12 bases from J, the gap between germline ends came to 18 bases. CDR3 bases: TGTGCCAGCAGCCTACCCCTTGGGGTCTGGTACTTC. Residues: CASSLPLGVWYF. Using reference TRBV28 and TRBJ2-7 for the parts outside the CDR3, the full variable domain is DVKVTQSSRYLVKRTGEKVFLECVQDMDHENMFWYRQDPGLGLRLIYFSYDVKMKEKGDIPEGYSVSREKKERFSLILESASTNQTSMYLCASSLPLGVWYFGPGTRLTVT.

In DNA form, the CDR3 reads TGTGCCAGCAGTTCCGGTGGGAGGAGCTCCTACAATGAGCAGTTCTTC. This encodes CASSSGGRSSYNEQFF. The rearrangement links TRBV27 to TRBJ2-1; D possibly corresponds to TRBD2 (6 bases). Trimming cost V 4 bases and J 0 bases, with 13 bases left between them. Germline-derived CDR1 and CDR2 are MNHEY and SMNVEV (reference sequence). There are 16 residues in the CDR3.

V usage is TRBV15 and J usage is TRBJ1-2; 7 bases line up with TRBD1. Germline-derived CDR1 and CDR2 are LNHNV and YYDKDF (reference sequence). The V gene end was trimmed by 1 base and the J gene end by 4 bases; junction bases not matched to a gene: 3. The CDR3 loop spans 14 amino acids. CDR3: CATSRGGGAYGYTF. In nucleotides, the CDR3 is TGTGCCACCAGCAGAGGAGGGGGCGCCTATGGCTACACCTTC. Complete variable domain (other parts from reference TRBV15 and TRBJ1-2): DAMVIQNPRYQVTQFGKPVTLSCSQTLNHNVMYWYQQKSSQAPKLLFHYYDKDFNNEADTPDNFQSRRPNTSFCFLDIRSPGLGDTAMYLCATSRGGGAYGYTFGSGTRLTVV.

Turning to this clone: The identical CDR3 is also encoded by other nucleotide sequences in the sample. The chain combines TRBV29-1 with TRBJ2-3, with 11 nucleotides matching TRBD2. Germline assignment: CDR1 SQVTM and CDR2 ANQGSEA. V gave up 6 bases and J gave up 0 bases; unmatched junction bases: 2. This CDR3 spans 14 amino acids. DNA of the CDR3: TGCAGCGTAGGGACTAGCGGTAGCACAGATACGCAGTATTTT. This encodes CSVGTSGSTDTQYF.

About this clone itself: Other DNA sequences in this specimen translate into the identical CDR3. V and J are TRBV5-1 and TRBJ1-2; D is uncertain. The V gene's germline CDR1 is SGHRS and CDR2 YFSETQ. This CDR3 comprises 13 residues. Trimming cost V 2 bases and J 2 bases, with 7 bases left between them. CDR3 loop: CASSFDRNYGYTF. CDR3 DNA sequence: TGCGCCAGCAGCTTCGACCGCAACTATGGCTACACCTTC.

This chain links TRBV5-1 with TRBJ2-3, with 14 positions matching TRBD2. The CDR3 spans 16 residues. The junction had 1 base not matched to a gene; V was cut back by 0 bases and J by 4 bases. Germline assignment: CDR1 SGHRS and CDR2 YFSETQ. The CDR3 bases are TGCGCCAGCAGCTTGGGGACTAGCGGGAGGCCAGATACGCAGTATTTT. This codes for CASSLGTSGRPDTQYF.

The rearrangement uses TRBV9 and TRBJ1-2, with a tentative D call TRBD1 (5 bases). The CDR3 length is 17 residues. CDR1 SGDLS and CDR2 YYNGEE come from the germline V gene. V lost 7 bases and J 2 bases, leaving 24 bases between the germline ends. The CDR3 coding sequence is TGTGCCAGCGCAGTGGGGGGGACCTTACGAGAGAACTATGGCTACACCTTC. This sequence encodes CASAVGGTLRENYGYTF.

This sequence joins TRBV6-1 and TRBJ1-3, with D possibly TRBD1 on 5 matching bases. V shed 7 bases and J shed 4 bases, with 17 bases lying between them. Per the germline V gene, CDR1 is MNHNS and CDR2 is SASEGT. The CDR3 covers 15 residues. CDR3 loop: CASTQQGRVGNTIYF. The CDR3 bases are TGTGCCAGCACCCAGCAGGGAAGGGTCGGAAACACCATATATTTT.

This chain uses TRBV27 with TRBJ2-2, with D uncertain. Germline CDR1 is MNHEY and CDR2 is SMNVEV (reference sequence). This CDR3 spans 13 amino acids. V was clipped by 3 bases and J by 7 bases, with 9 bases between them. The CDR3 loop reads CASSFVRYGELFF. CDR3 sequence (DNA): TGTGCCAGCAGTTTTGTTAGGTACGGGGAGCTGTTTTTT.

This clone appeared once. The same CDR3 is also encoded by other DNA sequences in this sample. The chain combines TRBV18 with TRBJ1-2, with 7 bases that match TRBD1. This CDR3 contains 13 residues. Germline lookup yields CDR1 KGHSH and CDR2 LQKENI. The V segment lost 6 bases and the J segment 4 bases; nucleotides outside the gene matches: 5. CDR3 protein: CASSPDRIYGYTF. DNA of the CDR3: TGTGCCAGCTCCCCGGACAGGATCTATGGCTACACCTTC. Based on the CDR3 plus reference TRBV18 and TRBJ1-2, the full variable domain is NAGVMQNPRHLVRRRGQEARLRCSPMKGHSHVYWYRQLPEEGLKFMVYLQKENIIDESGMPKERFSAEFPKEGPSILRIQQVVRGDSAAYFCASSPDRIYGYTFGSGTRLTVV.

The CDR3 is CASSFWREGLNIQYF. In DNA form, the CDR3 reads TGTGCCAGCAGCTTTTGGAGGGAGGGCTTGAACATTCAGTACTTC. The V call is TRBV5-6, the J call TRBJ2-4; TRBD2 matches 7 bases. Germline-derived CDR1 and CDR2 are SGHDT and YYEEEE. V was clipped by 2 bases and J by 7 bases; unmatched bases: 9. The CDR3 length is 15 residues.

This chain uses TRBV10-3 with TRBJ2-3; 7 nucleotides align to TRBD2. This CDR3 region has 18 residues. Germline V CDR1 and CDR2: ENHRY, SYGVKD. Trimming cost V 5 bases and J 0 bases; bases outside gene matches: 14. The CDR3 loop is CAISQIGKRGLSTDTQYF. The CDR3, as DNA: TGTGCCATCAGTCAAATTGGGAAGCGGGGACTTAGCACAGATACGCAGTATTTT.

The chain carries TRBV5-4 and TRBJ1-1; D gene unclear. CDR3 length: 14 residues. Trimming cost V 5 bases and J 0 bases, with 11 bases left between them. In germline, CDR1 is SGHNT, CDR2 YYREEE (reference sequence). CDR3 in amino acids: CASRGIGVNTEAFF. DNA of the CDR3: TGTGCCAGCAGGGGTATTGGGGTGAACACTGAAGCTTTCTTT.

At least ten counts were recorded for this clone. This sequence joins TRBV4-1 and TRBJ2-3; 14 bases fit TRBD2. Germline trimming cut 0 bases from V and 6 bases from J; bases unmatched to any gene: 14. Germline CDR1 reads MGHRA; CDR2 reads YSYEKL. There are 20 residues in the CDR3. The CDR3 DNA is TGCGCCAGCAGCCAAGAGGGGGGGACTAGCGGGAGTCCCCGATCGGATACGCAGTATTTT. It codes for CASSQEGGTSGSPRSDTQYF.

This chain connects TRBV9 to TRBJ2-2; TRBD2 matches at 11 bases. Germline-derived CDR1 and CDR2 are SGDLS and YYNGEE. V lost 6 bases to trimming and J lost 5 bases; unmatched junction nucleotides: 9. There are 16 residues in the CDR3. CDR3 in amino acids: CASNSGGLAVTGELFF. The CDR3 DNA reads TGTGCCAGCAACTCCGGGGGACTAGCGGTTACCGGGGAGCTGTTTTTT.

The chain carries TRBV5-1 and TRBJ1-2, with D possibly TRBD1 on 6 matching bases. V was shortened by 4 bases and J by 4 bases, with 11 bases between the two germline ends. The CDR3 is 13 amino acids. Germline V CDR1 and CDR2: SGHRS, YFSETQ. The CDR3 here is CASSGGGTYGYTF. Written as DNA, the CDR3 is TGCGCCAGCAGCGGAGGGGGTACCTATGGCTACACCTTC.

This rearrangement joins TRBV4-1 to TRBJ1-4; tentative D call: TRBD1 (5 bases). Germline V gene lookup returns CDR1 MGHRA and CDR2 YSYEKL. V was cut by 0 bases and J by 3 bases, with 11 bases left in between. CDR3 length: 16 amino acids. The CDR3 sequence is CASSQDLGTPNEKLFF. The CDR3 DNA sequence: TGCGCCAGCAGCCAAGATCTCGGGACTCCTAATGAAAAACTGTTTTTT.